The 8 T cell receptor beta chains in this list originate from one sample, sequenced in a study of T cells in Graves' hyperthyroidism and ophthalmopathy (dated by TCRdb to between 2019 and 2020). The library was obtained by multiplex PCR. Sequencing instrument: Illumina HiSeq 2000. The TCR beta CDR3 regions were amplified from the RNA transcripts. A first-round RT-PCR of the TCR CDR3 used the HTBI primer set with the Qiagen OneStep RT-PCR kit. TCRdb handled the public reads itself, with Q25 trimming in fastp and clone calling in MiXCR, and kept productive beta chains. Each CDR3 protein gets just one entry, which takes the most common genes and DNA from the rows behind it. This sample has hundreds of thousands of distinct CDR3 sequences in its table, and roughly 15% of those were observed once. Roughly an eighth of the sample rests with the top ten. Material for sequencing was blood. The receptors were gathered from a woman aged 45-60 years with Graves' ophthalmopathy.

This clonotype was observed at least ten times. Here the CDR3 reads CASSSPGPQETQYF. DNA of the CDR3: TGTGCCAGCAGTTCTCCGGGACCACAAGAGACCCAGTACTTC. This chain connects TRBV28 to TRBJ2-5; D tentatively reads TRBD1 or TRBD2 (5 bases each). Germline CDR1 is MDHEN and CDR2 is SYDVKM. This CDR3 has 14 residues. Deletions cut 4 bases from V and 2 bases from J, with 11 bases between.

This clonotype was detected a few times. The chain couples TRBV20-1 to TRBJ2-3; 10 bases are a match to TRBD2. Germline-derived CDR1 and CDR2 are DFQATT and SNEGSKA (reference sequence). The length of the CDR3 is 15 residues. V gave up 6 bases and J gave up 6 bases; unmatched junction bases: 12. The CDR3 coding sequence is TGCAGTGCCGAAGACAGACTAGCGGGCCCGGATACGCAGTATTTT. Protein sequence: CSAEDRLAGPDTQYF.

Note on this clonotype: It may be a read error: a sequence one base away is much more abundant. The V and J genes are TRBV11-2 and TRBJ1-1; TRBD1 aligns across 7 bases. The germline CDR1 and CDR2 sequences are SGHAT and FQNNGV. The CDR3 is 15 residues long. CDR3 in amino acids: CASSLLQGGNTEALF. CDR3 DNA sequence: TGTGCCAGCAGCTTATTGCAGGGGGGGAACACTGAAGCTCTCTTT.

In its sample, this clonotype was seen many times. The rearrangement links TRBV7-3 to TRBJ1-2; TRBD1 aligns across 7 bases. V gave up 5 bases and J gave up 8 bases; unmatched junction bases: 14. Germline CDR1 SGHTA, CDR2 FQGTGA. The CDR3 contains 15 residues. The CDR3 coding sequence is TGTGCCAGCAGCCCGACGGCAGGGACAGTGGAAGGCTACACCTTC. This codes for CASSPTAGTVEGYTF.

This clonotype was seen at least ten times. The V and J genes are TRBV13 and TRBJ2-1; 12 bases match TRBD2. V lost 5 bases to trimming and J lost 10 bases; unmatched junction nucleotides: 0. CDR3 length: 12 residues. Germline values: CDR1 PRHDT, CDR2 FYEKMQ (reference sequence). The CDR3 DNA follows: TGTGCCAGCAGCGGACTAGCGGGAGAGCAGTTCTTC. It yields the protein CASSGLAGEQFF.

This clonotype occurred many times. V is TRBV6-2 or TRBV6-3 and J is TRBJ1-5, with no clear D. The V end was cut by 6 bases, the J end by 4 bases, with 10 bases between. Germline V gene sequence: CDR1 MNHEY, CDR2 SVGEGT. There are 13 residues in the CDR3. This chain's CDR3 is CASSVGFNQPQHF. CDR3 coding DNA: TGTGCCAGCAGCGTCGGTTTTAATCAGCCCCAGCATTTT.

This clonotype was seen repeatedly, ten times or more. The rearrangement joins TRBV20-1 to TRBJ2-1, with D perhaps given as TRBD1 or TRBD2 (5 bases each). Trimming stripped 7 bases from V and 6 bases from J, with 13 bases between. Germline V CDR1 and CDR2: DFQATT, SNEGSKA (reference sequence). The CDR3 length is 12 residues. The CDR3: CSGRIGGNEQFF. For the CDR3, the DNA is TGCAGTGGCCGGATTGGGGGCAATGAGCAGTTCTTC.

The chain employs TRBV28 and TRBJ1-1, with 7 bases fitting TRBD1. The CDR3 loop spans 14 amino acids. Trimming took 3 bases from V and 4 from J; bases not matched to a gene: 5. Germline V gene sequence: CDR1 MDHEN, CDR2 SYDVKM. The CDR3 reads CASSFRGQSTEAFF. For the CDR3, the DNA is TGTGCCAGCAGTTTTAGGGGGCAGAGCACTGAAGCTTTCTTT. Combining the CDR3 with reference TRBV28 and TRBJ1-1 gives the whole variable domain DVKVTQSSRYLVKRTGEKVFLECVQDMDHENMFWYRQDPGLGLRLIYFSYDVKMKEKGDIPEGYSVSREKKERFSLILESASTNQTSMYLCASSFRGQSTEAFFGQGTRLTVV.